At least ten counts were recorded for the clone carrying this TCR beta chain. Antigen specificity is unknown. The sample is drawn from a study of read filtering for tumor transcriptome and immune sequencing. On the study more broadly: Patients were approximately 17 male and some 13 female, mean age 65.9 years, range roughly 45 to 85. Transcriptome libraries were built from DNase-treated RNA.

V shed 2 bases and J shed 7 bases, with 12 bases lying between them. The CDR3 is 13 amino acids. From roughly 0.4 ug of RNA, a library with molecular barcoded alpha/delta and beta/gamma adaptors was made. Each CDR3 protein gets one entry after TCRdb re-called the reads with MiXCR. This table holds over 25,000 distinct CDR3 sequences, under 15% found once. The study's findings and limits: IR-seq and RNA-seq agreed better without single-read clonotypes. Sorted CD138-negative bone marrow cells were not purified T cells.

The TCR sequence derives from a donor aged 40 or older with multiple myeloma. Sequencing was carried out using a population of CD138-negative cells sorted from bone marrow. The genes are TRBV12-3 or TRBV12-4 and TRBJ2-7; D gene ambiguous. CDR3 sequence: CASSLSISREQYF. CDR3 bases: TGTGCCAGCAGTTTATCAATTTCTAGGGAGCAGTACTTC.